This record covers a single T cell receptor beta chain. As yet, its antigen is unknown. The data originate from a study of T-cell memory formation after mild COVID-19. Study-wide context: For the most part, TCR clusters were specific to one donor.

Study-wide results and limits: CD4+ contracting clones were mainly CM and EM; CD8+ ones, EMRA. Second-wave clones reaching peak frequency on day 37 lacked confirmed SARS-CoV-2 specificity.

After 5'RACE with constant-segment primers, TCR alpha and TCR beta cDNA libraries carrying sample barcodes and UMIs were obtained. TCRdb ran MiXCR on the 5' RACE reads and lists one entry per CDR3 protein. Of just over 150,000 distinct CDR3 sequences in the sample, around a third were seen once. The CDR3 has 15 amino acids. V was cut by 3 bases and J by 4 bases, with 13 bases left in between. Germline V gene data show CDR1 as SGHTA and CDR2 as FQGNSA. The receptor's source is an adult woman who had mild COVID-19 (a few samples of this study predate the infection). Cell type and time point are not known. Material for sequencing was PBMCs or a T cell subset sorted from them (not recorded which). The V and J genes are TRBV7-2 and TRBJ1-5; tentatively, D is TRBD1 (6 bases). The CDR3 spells CASSFGPGVNQPQHF. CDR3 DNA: TGTGCCAGCAGCTTTGGTCCAGGGGTAAATCAGCCCCAGCATTTT.